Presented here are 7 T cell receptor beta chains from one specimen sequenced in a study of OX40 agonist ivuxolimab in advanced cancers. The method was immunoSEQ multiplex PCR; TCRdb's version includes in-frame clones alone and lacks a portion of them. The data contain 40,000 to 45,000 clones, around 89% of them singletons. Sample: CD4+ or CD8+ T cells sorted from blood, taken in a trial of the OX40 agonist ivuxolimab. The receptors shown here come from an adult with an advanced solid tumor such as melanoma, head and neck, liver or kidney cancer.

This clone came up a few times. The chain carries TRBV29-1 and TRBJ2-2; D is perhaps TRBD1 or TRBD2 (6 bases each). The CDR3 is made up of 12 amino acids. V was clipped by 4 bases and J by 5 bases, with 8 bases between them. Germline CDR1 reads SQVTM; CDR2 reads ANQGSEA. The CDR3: CSVGRGTGELFF. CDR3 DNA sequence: TGCAGCGTTGGGAGGGGGACCGGGGAGCTGTTTTTT.

CDR3 region: CASSYPGQQETQYF. CDR3 in DNA: TGTGCCAGCAGCTACCCGGGACAGCAAGAGACCCAGTACTTC. The chain has TRBV5-6 and TRBJ2-5; TRBD1 matches at 7 bases. Trimming cost V 3 bases and J 2 bases; bases outside gene matches: 4. The CDR3 length is 14 residues. The germline gives CDR1 SGHDT, CDR2 YYEEEE.

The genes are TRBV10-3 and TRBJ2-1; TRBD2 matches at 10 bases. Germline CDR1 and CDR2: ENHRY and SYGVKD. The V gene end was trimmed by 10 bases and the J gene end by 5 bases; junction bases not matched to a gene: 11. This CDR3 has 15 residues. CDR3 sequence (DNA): TGTGCCACCTGGAATCTAGCGGGAGAAAACAATGAGCAGTTCTTC. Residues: CATWNLAGENNEQFF.

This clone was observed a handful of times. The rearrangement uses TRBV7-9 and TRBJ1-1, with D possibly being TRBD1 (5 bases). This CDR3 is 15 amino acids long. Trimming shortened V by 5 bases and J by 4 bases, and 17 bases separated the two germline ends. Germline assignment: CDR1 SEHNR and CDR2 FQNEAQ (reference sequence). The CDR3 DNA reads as TGTGCCAGCAGCCCCCAGGAGGGGCTGTCCACTGAAGCTTTCTTT. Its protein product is CASSPQEGLSTEAFF.

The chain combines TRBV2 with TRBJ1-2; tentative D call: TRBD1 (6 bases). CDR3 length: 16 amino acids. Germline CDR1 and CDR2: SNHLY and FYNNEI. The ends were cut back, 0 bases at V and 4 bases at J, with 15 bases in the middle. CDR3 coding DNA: TGTGCCAGCAGTGAAGCGCTACAGGGAGACAGCTATGGCTACACCTTC. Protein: CASSEALQGDSYGYTF.

The CDR3 sequence is CAISEGGTGNQPQHF. The CDR3 coding sequence is TGTGCCATCAGTGAGGGGGGGACAGGGAATCAGCCCCAGCATTTT. The V gene is TRBV10-3, the J gene TRBJ1-5; 9 bases are a match to TRBD1. Germline V gene sequence: CDR1 ENHRY, CDR2 SYGVKD. V lost 2 bases and J lost 4; bases outside the gene matches: 3. The CDR3 spans 15 residues.

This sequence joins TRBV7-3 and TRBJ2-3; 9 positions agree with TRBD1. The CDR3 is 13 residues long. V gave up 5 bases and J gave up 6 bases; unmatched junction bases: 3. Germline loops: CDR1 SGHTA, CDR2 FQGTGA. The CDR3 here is CASSQGTGDTQYF. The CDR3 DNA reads TGTGCCAGCAGCCAAGGGACAGGGGATACGCAGTATTTT.